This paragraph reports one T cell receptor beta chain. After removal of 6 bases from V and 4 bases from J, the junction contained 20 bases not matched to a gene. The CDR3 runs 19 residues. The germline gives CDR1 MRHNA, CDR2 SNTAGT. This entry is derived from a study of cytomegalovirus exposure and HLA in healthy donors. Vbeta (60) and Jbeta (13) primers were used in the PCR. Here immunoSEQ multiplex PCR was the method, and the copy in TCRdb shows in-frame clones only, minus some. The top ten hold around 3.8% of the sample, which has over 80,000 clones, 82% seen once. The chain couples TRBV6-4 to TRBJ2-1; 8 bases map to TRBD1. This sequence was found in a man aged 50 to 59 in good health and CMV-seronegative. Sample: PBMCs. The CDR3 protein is CASRTSPRTGRFRYNEQFF. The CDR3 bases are TGTGCCAGCAGGACAAGCCCCCGGACAGGGCGGTTTAGGTACAATGAGCAGTTCTTC.